A single sample is the source of the 4 T cell receptor beta chains below, sequenced in a study of cytomegalovirus exposure and HLA in healthy donors. The PCR made use of 60 Vbeta and 13 Jbeta primers. Some clones are missing from TCRdb's copy, which holds only in-frame ones; the method was immunoSEQ multiplex PCR. Of under 200,000 clones in the sample, 68% are singletons; the top ten hold 1.3% to 1.5%. Sequenced material: PBMCs. These receptors were taken from a man aged 45-65 years in good health and CMV-seronegative.

This clone was recorded a few times. This chain joins TRBV9 and TRBJ2-7; TRBD2 matches at 9 bases. This CDR3 is built from 15 residues. Germline V gene sequence: CDR1 SGDLS, CDR2 YYNGEE. The ends lost 3 bases at V and 2 bases at J; junction bases unmatched: 6. The CDR3 loop reads CASSANSGGPYEQYF. The CDR3 DNA is TGTGCCAGCAGCGCCAATAGCGGGGGTCCCTACGAGCAGTACTTC. The entire variable domain, with the rest obtained from reference TRBV9 and TRBJ2-7, is as follows: DSGVTQTPKHLITATGQRVTLRCSPRSGDLSVYWYQQSLDQGLQFLIQYYNGEERAKGNILERFSAQQFPDLHSELNLSSLELGDSALYFCASSANSGGPYEQYFGPGTRLTVT.

This chain uses TRBV11-2 with TRBJ2-3; D is ambiguous. The CDR3 extends over 17 amino acids. CDR1 is SGHAT and CDR2 is FQNNGV in the germline V gene. V lost 2 bases and J 0 bases, leaving 15 bases between the germline ends. The CDR3 DNA reads TGTGCCAGCAGCTTATCGATGGGCTTACCTAGCACAGATACGCAGTATTTT. Amino acid sequence: CASSLSMGLPSTDTQYF.

The chain employs TRBV6-6 and TRBJ2-7; 10 bases agree with TRBD2. The CDR3 sequence is 15 residues long. Germline assignment: CDR1 MNHNY and CDR2 SVGAGI (reference sequence). Trimming cost V 6 bases and J 4 bases; bases outside gene matches: 9. The CDR3 DNA follows: TGTGCCAGCAGCCCCCTGAGCGGGGGGGGATACGAGCAGTACTTC. It is translated as CASSPLSGGGYEQYF.

As concerns this clone: One junction end does not reproduce the germline sequence, and a read error may be involved. The chain recombines TRBV7-9 with TRBJ2-7; 10 nucleotides line up with TRBD1. CDR1 and CDR2 from the germline V gene are SEHNR and FQNEAQ (reference sequence). The CDR3 is 17 amino acids. The CDR3: CASSLDRGRIRWYEQYF. In nucleotides, the CDR3 is TGTGCCAGCAGTTTAGACAGGGGGCGAATCCGCTGGTACGAGCAGTACTTC.